This T cell receptor beta chain was sequenced in a study of PD-L1 blockade in urothelial cancer. Looking at the study overall: Males with bladder-origin urothelial cancer made up twenty-five of 29 patients.

The repertoire was sequenced with immunoSEQ multiplex PCR; TCRdb's copy has only in-frame clones and lacks some. The sample holds some 20,000 clones, around 88% seen once. The V end lost 5 bases, the J end lost 4 bases, and 5 bases lay between the germline ends. The length of the CDR3 is 11 residues. The germline V gene encodes CDR1 SGHTA and CDR2 FQGNSA. Enrolled patients showed locally advanced or metastatic urothelial carcinoma. This TCR was sampled from a man aged 50 to 59 with urothelial cancer. The rearrangement links TRBV7-2 to TRBJ2-5; no firm D call. The source material was PBMCs, sampled around atezolizumab (anti-PD-L1) treatment. The CDR3, as DNA: TGTGCCAGCAGCAACGGAGAGACCCAGTACTTC. This translates into CASSNGETQYF.